The 21 T cell receptor beta chains reported below all come from one sample, sequenced in a study of blood T cell dynamics during melanoma immunotherapy. Produced via immunoSEQ multiplex PCR; TCRdb's table is partial and in-frame only. This table has about 9,900 clones, around 85% appearing once. Sample time point: pre-treatment baseline. The sequences come from blood, collected from a patient treated with checkpoint blockade. Source of these receptors: a human donor with melanoma.

J is TRBJ2-2 and V is TRBV13; D not certain. Germline CDR1 PRHDT, CDR2 FYEKMQ (reference sequence). Trimming took off 1 base at V and 8 bases at J, with 8 bases between the two ends. This CDR3 region has 13 residues. In nucleotides, the CDR3 is TGTGCCAGCAGCTTAGAGGTGTCGGGGGAGCTGTTTTTT. Translating gives CASSLEVSGELFF.

The V call is TRBV27, the J call TRBJ1-1; no clear D. Trimming took 2 bases from V and 4 from J, leaving 17 bases between them. Germline V gene sequence: CDR1 MNHEY, CDR2 SMNVEV (reference sequence). The CDR3 spans 16 residues. DNA of the CDR3: TGTGCCAGCAGTTTACATGGCTCACTGTTGAGCACTGAAGCTTTCTTT. It encodes CASSLHGSLLSTEAFF.

This clone was detected a few times. The V gene is TRBV7-8, the J gene TRBJ2-4; weak D call: TRBD1 (6 bases). The V end was cut by 1 base, the J end by 4 bases, with 8 bases between. The CDR3 is made up of 14 amino acids. In germline, CDR1 is SGHVS, CDR2 FQNEAQ. This CDR3 reads CASSLGGTKNIQYF. DNA for the CDR3: TGTGCCAGCAGCTTAGGGGGGACAAAAAACATTCAGTACTTC. Supplemented by reference TRBV7-8 and TRBJ2-4, the full variable domain reads GAGVSQSPRYKVAKRGQDVALRCDPISGHVSLFWYQQALGQGPEFLTYFQNEAQLDKSGLPSDRFFAERPEGSVSTLKIQRTQQEDSAVYLCASSLGGTKNIQYFGAGTRLSVL.

This clone qualifies as large (0.1 to 1%). The chain recombines TRBV6-1 with TRBJ2-7; 7 bases agree with TRBD2. The CDR3 has 16 amino acids. CDR1 and CDR2 from the germline V gene are MNHNS and SASEGT. J gave up 2 bases and V 1 base, and 8 bases lay outside the gene matches. In nucleotides, the CDR3 is TGTGCCAGCAGTGAAGAGGGAGGGACCCCTACCTACGAGCAGTACTTC. Encoded protein: CASSEEGGTPTYEQYF.

The chain recombines TRBV30 with TRBJ2-2, with a possible D match to TRBD1 (5 bases). Germline-derived CDR1 and CDR2 are GTSNPN and SVGIG (reference sequence). The CDR3 covers 13 residues. V lost 4 bases to trimming and J lost 6 bases, with 12 bases between them. The CDR3 reads CAWTPVGPGELFF. The CDR3 DNA reads as TGTGCCTGGACCCCTGTGGGGCCCGGGGAGCTGTTTTTT.

The chain is built from TRBV9 and TRBJ2-7; D remains unclear. The CDR3 loop spans 15 amino acids. CDR1 is SGDLS, CDR2 YYNGEE, per germline. Trimming cost V 0 bases and J 0 bases, with 10 bases left between them. The CDR3 protein is CASSVGSVPSYEQYF. DNA for the CDR3: TGTGCCAGCAGCGTAGGATCGGTACCCTCCTACGAGCAGTACTTC.

This clone was detected a few times. This chain connects TRBV4-1 to TRBJ1-6; unclear D gene. V lost 2 bases to trimming and J lost 1 base, with 6 bases between them. The CDR3 extends over 15 amino acids. Germline V gene lookup returns CDR1 MGHRA and CDR2 YSYEKL. CDR3 amino acids: CASSQQESYNSPLHF. CDR3 DNA: TGCGCCAGCAGCCAACAAGAATCCTATAATTCACCCCTCCACTTT.

The CDR3 sequence is CASSLGQGNYGYTF. As DNA, the CDR3 is TGCGCCAGCAGCTTGGGCCAGGGGAACTATGGCTACACCTTC. The chain joins TRBV5-1 to TRBJ1-2; TRBD1 is a possible D gene (6 bases). CDR3 size: 14 residues. Trimming pared 0 bases from V and 2 bases from J, leaving 8 bases between. Germline lookup yields CDR1 SGHRS and CDR2 YFSETQ.

The chain links TRBV30 to TRBJ1-2; D not resolved. Germline CDR1 is GTSNPN and CDR2 is SVGIG (reference sequence). The CDR3 totals 10 residues. Trimming removed 2 bases from V and 10 bases from J, with 8 bases in between. The chain's CDR3 is CAWSQVAYTF. The CDR3, as DNA: TGTGCCTGGAGTCAGGTGGCCTACACCTTC.

This chain joins TRBV21-1 and TRBJ1-6; the table gives TRBD1 as D, unverified against the DNA. TRBV21-1 is recorded as a pseudogene. This CDR3 has 18 residues. The CDR3 reads CASSLVLNSGRGWSPLHF. The CDR3 region has the DNA TGTGCCAGCAGTCTCGTGTTGAATTCAGGCAGGGGTTGGTCACCCCTCCACTTT.

This sequence joins TRBV19 and TRBJ2-4; 10 nucleotides align to TRBD1. Germline-derived CDR1 and CDR2 are LNHDA and SQIVND (reference sequence). CDR3 length: 16 residues. V lost 4 bases and J lost 0; bases outside the gene matches: 3. DNA for the CDR3: TGTGCCAGTAGTAATAGACAGGGGGCAGCCAAAAACATTCAGTACTTC. Amino acids: CASSNRQGAAKNIQYF.

The chain combines TRBV5-1 with TRBJ1-2; D not certain. The CDR3 loop spans 13 amino acids. Trimming took 5 bases from V and 5 from J, leaving 13 bases between them. Germline CDR1 and CDR2: SGHRS and YFSETQ. CDR3 loop: CASSLGPKYGYTF. For the CDR3, the DNA is TGCGCCAGCAGTCTAGGGCCAAAATATGGCTACACCTTC.

The chain combines TRBV6-5 with TRBJ1-2; D uncertain. The CDR3 loop spans 13 amino acids. Deletions cut 0 bases from V and 6 bases from J, with 8 bases between. Germline V lookup: CDR1 MNHEY, CDR2 SVGAGI. For the CDR3, the DNA is TGTGCCAGCAGTTACTCGTTGTACGATGGCTACACCTTC. Protein product: CASSYSLYDGYTF.

The V call is TRBV18, the J call TRBJ1-3; D remains unclear. Germline V CDR1 and CDR2: KGHSH, LQKENI. This CDR3 comprises 15 residues. V lost 3 bases and J 0 bases, leaving 9 bases between the germline ends. The CDR3 bases are TGTGCCAGCTCACCCGGGCTCAACTCTGGAAACACCATATATTTT. It is translated as CASSPGLNSGNTIYF.

The chain links TRBV19 to TRBJ2-5; a possible D gene is TRBD1 (5 bases). Germline V gives CDR1 LNHDA, CDR2 SQIVND (reference sequence). The CDR3 is made up of 13 amino acids. Trimming took off 1 base at V and 5 bases at J, with 8 bases between the two ends. CDR3 loop: CASSIAQGETQYF. CDR3 DNA: TGTGCCAGTAGTATAGCCCAGGGCGAGACCCAGTACTTC.

The chain recombines TRBV11-2 with TRBJ2-7, with D possibly matching TRBD2 (5 bases). V gave up 0 bases and J gave up 7 bases, with 10 bases separating them. This CDR3 comprises 13 residues. The V gene's germline CDR1 is SGHAT and CDR2 FQNNGV. CDR3 sequence reads: CASSLDRGSEQYF. The CDR3 region has the DNA TGTGCCAGCAGCTTAGATCGTGGGAGTGAGCAGTACTTC.

The gene calls are TRBV7-8 and TRBJ1-5, with D hard to call. This CDR3 region has 14 residues. The germline V gene encodes CDR1 SGHVS and CDR2 FQNEAQ. V was trimmed by 1 base and J by 5 bases, leaving 9 bases between them. The CDR3 sequence: CASSLVRGDQPQHF. Here the CDR3 DNA reads TGTGCCAGCAGCTTAGTGCGGGGAGATCAGCCCCAGCATTTT.

The V gene is TRBV7-2, the J gene TRBJ2-7, with 11 bases matching TRBD1. This CDR3 is built from 14 residues. The V and J ends lost 0 bases and 6 bases, in that order; junction bases with no gene match: 1. CDR1 and CDR2 (germline): SGHTA, FQGNSA. This CDR3 reads CASSLAGTGGEQYF. The CDR3 DNA sequence: TGTGCCAGCAGCTTAGCCGGGACAGGGGGCGAGCAGTACTTC.

This rearrangement joins TRBV19 to TRBJ2-7; possibly TRBD2 for D (6 bases). CDR3 length: 12 residues. Trimming took 6 bases from V and 4 from J, leaving 10 bases between them. The germline CDR1 and CDR2 sequences are LNHDA and SQIVND (reference sequence). The CDR3 region is CASRGGVYEQYF. In DNA form, the CDR3 reads TGTGCCAGTAGAGGAGGGGTTTACGAGCAGTACTTC.

This chain uses TRBV5-1 with TRBJ1-1, with D possibly being TRBD1 (6 bases). The V gene's germline CDR1 is SGHRS and CDR2 YFSETQ. V was shortened by 3 bases and J by 5 bases, with 17 bases between the two germline ends. The CDR3 is 15 residues long. CDR3 sequence: CASSSQPTGRTEAFF. CDR3 sequence (DNA): TGCGCCAGCAGCTCACAACCTACAGGGAGAACTGAAGCTTTCTTT.

The chain employs TRBV28 and TRBJ2-7; TRBD1 matches at 8 bases. CDR1 is MDHEN and CDR2 is SYDVKM in the germline V gene. V lost 6 bases to trimming and J lost 1 base; unmatched junction nucleotides: 2. CDR3 length: 13 residues. DNA for the CDR3: TGTGCCAGCAGGCGGACAGGGTCCTACGAGCAGTACTTC. Protein product: CASRRTGSYEQYF.